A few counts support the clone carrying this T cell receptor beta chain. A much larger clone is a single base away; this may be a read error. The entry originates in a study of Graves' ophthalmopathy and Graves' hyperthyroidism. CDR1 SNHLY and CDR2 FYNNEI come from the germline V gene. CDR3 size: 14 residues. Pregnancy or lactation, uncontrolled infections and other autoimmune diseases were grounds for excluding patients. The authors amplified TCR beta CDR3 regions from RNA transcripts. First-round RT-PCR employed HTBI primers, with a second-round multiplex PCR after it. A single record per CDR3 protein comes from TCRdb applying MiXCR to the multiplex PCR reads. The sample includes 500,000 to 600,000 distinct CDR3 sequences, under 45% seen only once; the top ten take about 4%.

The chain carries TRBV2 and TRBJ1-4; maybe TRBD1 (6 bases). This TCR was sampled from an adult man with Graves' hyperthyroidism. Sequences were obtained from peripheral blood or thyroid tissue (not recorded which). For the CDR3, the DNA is TGTGCCAGCACCCCGTCGGGGGCAGATGAAAAACTGCTTTTT. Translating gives CASTPSGADEKLLF.